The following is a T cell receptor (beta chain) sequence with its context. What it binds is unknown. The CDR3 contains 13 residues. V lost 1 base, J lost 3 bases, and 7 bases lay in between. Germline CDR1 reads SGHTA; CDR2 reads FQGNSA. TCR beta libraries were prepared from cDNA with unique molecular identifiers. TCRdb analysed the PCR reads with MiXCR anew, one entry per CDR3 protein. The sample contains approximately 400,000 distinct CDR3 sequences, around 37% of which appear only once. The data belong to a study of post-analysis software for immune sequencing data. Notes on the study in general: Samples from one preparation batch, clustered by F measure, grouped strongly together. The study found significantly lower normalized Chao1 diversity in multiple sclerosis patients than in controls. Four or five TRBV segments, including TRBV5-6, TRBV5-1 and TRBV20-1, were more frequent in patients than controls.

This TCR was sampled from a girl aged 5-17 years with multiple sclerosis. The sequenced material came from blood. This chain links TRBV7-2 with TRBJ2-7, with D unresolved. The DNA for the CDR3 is TGTGCCAGCAGCTTAGGTAGACTCTACGAGCAGTACTTC. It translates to CASSLGRLYEQYF.